Below, 21 T cell receptor beta chains from the same sample are listed, as sequenced in a study of Ad26.COV2.S vaccination and SARS-CoV-2 variants. Treatment: some 20 received Ad26.COV2.S at low or high dose, single or two shots; 5 received placebo; per-sample allocation not given. The samples were gathered on day 63 after the first injection of vaccine or placebo. Method: immunoSEQ multiplex PCR; TCRdb's copy keeps in-frame clones and lacks some. The sample includes some 390,000 clones, approximately 89% of them seen just once. Source: peripheral blood, taken in a trial of Ad26.COV2.S vaccine versus placebo. These receptors were obtained from a person between 18 and 60 years old who received the Ad26.COV2.S COVID-19 vaccine or a placebo.

The V call is TRBV30, the J call TRBJ1-1; D unresolved. The CDR3 spans 12 residues. Germline CDR1 reads GTSNPN; CDR2 reads SVGIG (reference sequence). Trimming left V 0 bases short and J 7 bases short, with 9 bases between. CDR3 sequence: CAWSVMVGEAFF. Here the CDR3 DNA reads TGTGCCTGGAGTGTAATGGTGGGTGAAGCTTTCTTT.

This rearrangement joins TRBV28 to TRBJ1-6; perhaps TRBD1 as D (5 bases). Between the trimmed V and J ends, which lost 5 bases and 9 bases, there was a span of 20 bases. CDR3 length equals 16 residues. The germline CDR1 and CDR2 sequences are MDHEN and SYDVKM. CDR3 in DNA: TGTGCCAGCAGTCCCGCCTTGGGGGGTATAGGTTCACCCCTCCACTTT. Residues: CASSPALGGIGSPLHF.

CDR3 DNA sequence: TGTGCCAGCAGCTTGCGGGGACGGGCATACGAGCAGTACTTC. Its protein product is CASSLRGRAYEQYF. The genes are TRBV5-4 and TRBJ2-7; D assignment may be TRBD1 or TRBD2 (5 bases each). V dropped 1 base and J dropped 4 bases, with 12 bases sitting between them. Germline V CDR1 and CDR2: SGHNT, YYREEE (reference sequence). This CDR3 spans 14 amino acids.

Concerning this clone: Other DNA sequences of this sample code for an identical CDR3. This sequence joins TRBV11-3 and TRBJ2-2; 13 bases match TRBD2. Unmatched junction bases numbered 3, after V lost 6 bases and J lost 5 bases. CDR1 is SGHNT and CDR2 is YENEEA in the germline V gene. This CDR3 region has 15 residues. The CDR3 DNA is TGTGCCAGCAGTCGACTAGCGGGAGGTACCGGGGAGCTGTTTTTT. It is translated as CASSRLAGGTGELFF. The entire variable domain, with the rest obtained from reference TRBV11-3 and TRBJ2-2, is as follows: EAGVVQSPRYKIIEKKQPVAFWCNPISGHNTLYWYLQNLGQGPELLIRYENEEAVDDSQLPKDRFSAERLKGVDSTLKIQPAELGDSAVYLCASSRLAGGTGELFFGEGSRLTVL.

This chain joins TRBV2 and TRBJ2-7; 7 bases match TRBD2. Germline CDR1 and CDR2: SNHLY and FYNNEI. The V gene end was trimmed by 7 bases and the J gene end by 4 bases; junction bases not matched to a gene: 7. This CDR3 spans 13 amino acids. CDR3 sequence: CASMGWGGYEQYF. The DNA of the CDR3 is TGTGCCAGCATGGGCTGGGGGGGGTACGAGCAGTACTTC.

In the case of this clone: Compared with germline, one end of the junction differs, possibly owing to a read error. As DNA, the CDR3 is TGTGCCAGCACCTTGGGGAGAGGGGCCGCGGGCCAGTACTTC. Protein: CASTLGRGAAGQYF. This sequence joins TRBV5-6 and TRBJ2-7; D tentatively reads TRBD1 or TRBD2 (5 bases each). The CDR3 is made up of 14 amino acids. Germline CDR1 reads SGHDT; CDR2 reads YYEEEE.

The chain has TRBV7-2 and TRBJ2-2; no firm D call. In germline, CDR1 is SGHTA, CDR2 FQGNSA. Trimming stripped 7 bases from V and 2 bases from J, with 11 bases between. CDR3 size: 14 residues. CDR3 in DNA: TGTGCCAGCAATCGCGGAACCAACACCGGGGAGCTGTTTTTT. It yields the protein CASNRGTNTGELFF.

V is TRBV5-1 and J is TRBJ1-6, with D tentatively TRBD1 (6 bases). V was cut by 4 bases and J by 10 bases, with 18 bases left in between. The germline CDR1 and CDR2 sequences are SGHRS and YFSETQ. This CDR3 spans 15 amino acids. Here the CDR3 reads CASSPLTGIGSPLHF. CDR3 sequence (DNA): TGCGCCAGCAGCCCGCTAACAGGGATCGGCTCACCCCTCCACTTT.

In its sample, this clone was seen once. This chain connects TRBV11-2 to TRBJ1-1; D might be TRBD1 (6 bases). CDR1 is SGHAT, CDR2 FQNNGV, per germline. CDR3 length equals 15 residues. V was clipped by 2 bases and J by 4 bases, with 14 bases between them. CDR3 loop: CASSLTTGWATEAFF. The CDR3 DNA reads as TGTGCCAGCAGCTTAACTACAGGGTGGGCCACTGAAGCTTTCTTT.

This clone was recorded once. The CDR3, as DNA: TGTGCCAGCAGTAGGGTCTACTATGGCTACACCTTC. Translating gives CASSRVYYGYTF. This chain joins TRBV6-5 and TRBJ1-2; D is unresolved. The CDR3 runs to 12 residues. Per the germline V gene, CDR1 is MNHEY and CDR2 is SVGAGI. V lost 5 bases, J lost 3 bases, and 7 bases lay in between.

Notes on this clone: The junction does not match germline at one end; this may be a read error. Additional DNA sequences in this sample encode the identical CDR3. The chain carries TRBV27 and TRBJ1-6; 8 bases agree with TRBD1. There are 15 residues in the CDR3. Germline V gene sequence: CDR1 MNHEY, CDR2 SMNVEV (reference sequence). DNA for the CDR3: TGTGCCAGCAGTTTATCCAGGGGGCAGAGGTCACCCCTCCATTTT. This gives the protein CASSLSRGQRSPLHF.

Regarding this clone: The sample contains more than one DNA sequence encoding this CDR3. This chain connects TRBV12-3 or TRBV12-4 to TRBJ1-2, with D uncertain. With 3 bases removed from V and 5 bases from J, the gap between germline ends came to 7 bases. The CDR3 has 12 residues. The CDR3, as DNA: TGTGCCAGCAGTTTGGCCAGATATGGCTACACCTTC. Amino acids: CASSLARYGYTF.

The chain carries TRBV6-1 and TRBJ2-5, with D possibly TRBD1 on 5 matching bases. The germline gives CDR1 MNHNS, CDR2 SASEGT. Trimming removed 2 bases at V and 5 bases at J, with 18 bases between. The length of the CDR3 is 16 residues. In DNA form, the CDR3 reads TGTGCCAGCAGTGAATGGGGCGCCAGGGTGGGGGAGACCCAGTACTTC. This sequence encodes CASSEWGARVGETQYF.

The rearrangement links TRBV15 to TRBJ2-7, with D maybe TRBD1 (6 bases). The CDR3 spans 13 residues. Trimming took off 0 bases at V and 5 bases at J, with 8 bases between the two ends. Germline-derived CDR1 and CDR2 are LNHNV and YYDKDF (reference sequence). CDR3 coding DNA: TGTGCCACCAGCAGAGATCCAGGGGACGAGCAGTACTTC. It encodes CATSRDPGDEQYF.

The V gene is TRBV6-2 or TRBV6-3, the J gene TRBJ2-1, with D tentatively TRBD2 (5 bases). The germline gives CDR1 MNHEY, CDR2 SVGEGT. The V and J ends lost 5 bases and 9 bases respectively, with 17 bases between them. The length of the CDR3 is 14 residues. CDR3 DNA: TGTGCCAGCAGTCCAGATGGCCGCCGGGGTGAGCAGTTCTTC. It codes for CASSPDGRRGEQFF.

This chain connects TRBV3-1 (or the pseudogene TRBV3-2) to TRBJ2-2; no reliable D call. The CDR3 spans 12 residues. V was pared by 4 bases and J by 3 bases, with 3 bases between. Germline V gene sequence: CDR1 LGHDT, CDR2 YNNKEL (reference sequence). DNA for the CDR3: TGTGCCAGCAGCCCCGACACCGGGGAGCTGTTTTTT. Translated: CASSPDTGELFF.

The rearrangement uses TRBV28 and TRBJ2-1; TRBD2 aligns across 11 bases. The CDR3 has 16 residues. V was pared by 5 bases and J by 4 bases, with 7 bases of the junction left unmatched. The germline V gene encodes CDR1 MDHEN and CDR2 SYDVKM. Here the CDR3 reads CASSPVAGGPYNEQFF. CDR3 DNA sequence: TGTGCCAGCAGTCCAGTAGCGGGAGGGCCGTACAATGAGCAGTTCTTC.

This clone appeared a single time. This chain's CDR3 is CASSLGRGLLDEAFF. The CDR3 DNA reads as TGCGCCAGCAGCTTGGGTCGAGGGCTCCTGGACGAAGCTTTCTTT. V and J are TRBV5-1 and TRBJ1-1, with unresolved D. V gave up 0 bases and J gave up 8 bases, with 17 bases separating them. The CDR3 length is 15 residues. The germline CDR1 and CDR2 sequences are SGHRS and YFSETQ.

The chain couples TRBV14 to TRBJ2-7; D gene unclear. The CDR3 consists of 14 residues. Trimming took off 0 bases at V and 1 base at J, with 7 bases between the two ends. The germline V gene encodes CDR1 SGHDN and CDR2 FVKESK. CDR3 region: CASSQEYGSYEQYF. CDR3 in DNA: TGTGCCAGCAGCCAAGAGTACGGTTCCTACGAGCAGTACTTC.

This clone was detected once. The chain links TRBV28 to TRBJ1-6; 9 bases are a match to TRBD1. CDR3 length: 18 amino acids. V lost 5 bases to trimming and J lost 5 bases; unmatched junction nucleotides: 13. CDR1 and CDR2 (germline): MDHEN, SYDVKM. CDR3 sequence (DNA): TGTGCCAGCAGTCTAGGGACAGGGCGGATGGGGGATAATTCACCCCTCCACTTT. Its translation is CASSLGTGRMGDNSPLHF.

The J gene is TRBJ2-3, the V gene TRBV19; TRBD1 agrees at 10 bases. In germline, CDR1 is LNHDA, CDR2 SQIVND (reference sequence). This CDR3 spans 17 amino acids. With V trimmed by 6 bases and J by 4 bases, 13 bases remained unmatched. CDR3 amino acids: CASSTLGTGDVADTQYF. The CDR3 nucleotides read TGTGCCAGTAGCACCCTCGGGACAGGGGATGTGGCAGATACGCAGTATTTT. Based on the CDR3 plus reference TRBV19 and TRBJ2-3, the full variable domain is DGGITQSPKYLFRKEGQNVTLSCEQNLNHDAMYWYRQDPGQGLRLIYYSQIVNDFQKGDIAEGYSVSREKKESFPLTVTSAQKNPTAFYLCASSTLGTGDVADTQYFGPGTRLTVL.